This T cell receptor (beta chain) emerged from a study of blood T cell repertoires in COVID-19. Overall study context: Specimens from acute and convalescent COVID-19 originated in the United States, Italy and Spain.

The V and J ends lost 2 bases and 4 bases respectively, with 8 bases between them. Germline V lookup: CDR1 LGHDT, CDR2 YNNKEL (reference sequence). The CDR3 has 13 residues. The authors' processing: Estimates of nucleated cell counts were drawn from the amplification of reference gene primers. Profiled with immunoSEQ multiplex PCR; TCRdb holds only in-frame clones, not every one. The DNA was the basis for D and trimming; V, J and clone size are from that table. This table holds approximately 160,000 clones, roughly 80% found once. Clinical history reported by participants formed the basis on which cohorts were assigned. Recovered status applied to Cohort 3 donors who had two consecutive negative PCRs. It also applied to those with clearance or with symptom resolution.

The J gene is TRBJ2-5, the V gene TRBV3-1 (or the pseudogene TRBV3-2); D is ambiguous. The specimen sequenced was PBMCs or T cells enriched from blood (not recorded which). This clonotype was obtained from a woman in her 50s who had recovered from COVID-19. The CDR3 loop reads CASSQFRSETQYF. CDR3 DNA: TGTGCCAGCAGCCAATTCCGTTCAGAGACCCAGTACTTC.